A single sample gave rise to the 21 T cell receptor beta chains below, sequenced in a study of blood T cell repertoires in COVID-19. TCRdb's copy holds only in-frame clones and misses some; the assay was immunoSEQ multiplex PCR. The sample lists 310,000 or so clones; 70% to 90% were seen once. Sequenced material: peripheral blood. The receptors originated from a woman in her forties or fifties with active or convalescent COVID-19.

The chain couples TRBV29-1 to TRBJ2-3; TRBD2 might be the D (6 bases). V shed 0 bases and J shed 8 bases, with 18 bases lying between them. Germline-derived CDR1 and CDR2 are SQVTM and ANQGSEA. This CDR3 contains 15 residues. DNA of the CDR3: TGCAGCGTTGAAGATCCCCCTGGGACCGGGGGTACGCAGTATTTT. It yields the protein CSVEDPPGTGGTQYF.

This sequence joins TRBV28 and TRBJ1-2, with 9 nucleotides matching TRBD1. Germline loops: CDR1 MDHEN, CDR2 SYDVKM. The V segment lost 5 bases and the J segment 8 bases; nucleotides outside the gene matches: 6. The CDR3 is 13 residues long. The chain's CDR3 is CASSLWTGEGYTF. The CDR3 nucleotides read TGTGCCAGCAGTCTCTGGACAGGGGAGGGCTACACCTTC.

The genes are TRBV1 and TRBJ2-4; the table's D gene call, TRBD2, was not cross checked with the DNA. TRBV1 is labeled a pseudogene. This CDR3 comprises 15 residues. DNA of the CDR3: TGCACCAGCGGACCTTATAGCGCCGCGGGGAACATTCAGTACTTC. Protein product: CTSGPYSAAGNIQYF.

The V call is TRBV5-8, the J call TRBJ1-2; D unresolved. The V end was cut by 2 bases, the J end by 6 bases, with 5 bases between. Germline loops: CDR1 SGHTS, CDR2 YDEGEE. CDR3 size: 11 residues. The CDR3 loop is CASSFNHGYTF. The CDR3 coding sequence is TGTGCCAGCAGCTTTAATCATGGCTACACCTTC.

In the case of this clone: Different DNA sequences within this sample yield the same CDR3. This chain joins TRBV18 and TRBJ1-3; TRBD1 is a possible D gene (6 bases). The CDR3 runs 15 residues. Trimming left V 3 bases short and J 4 bases short, with 13 bases between. Germline V gene lookup returns CDR1 KGHSH and CDR2 LQKENI. This CDR3 reads CASSPGQGSGNTIYF. CDR3 bases: TGTGCCAGCTCACCCGGGCAGGGGTCCGGAAACACCATATATTTT.

The J gene is TRBJ2-7, the V gene TRBV11-2, with unresolved D. Per germline, CDR1 SGHAT and CDR2 FQNNGV. Deletions cut 2 bases from V and 4 bases from J, with 18 bases between. The CDR3 length is 16 residues. The CDR3 spells CASSLITFRHPYEQYF. In DNA form, the CDR3 reads TGTGCCAGCAGCTTAATAACCTTTCGACACCCTTACGAGCAGTACTTC. Looking up the rest from reference TRBV11-2 and TRBJ2-7 gives the full variable domain: EAGVAQSPRYKIIEKRQSVAFWCNPISGHATLYWYQQILGQGPKLLIQFQNNGVVDDSQLPKDRFSAERLKGVDSTLKIQPAKLEDSAVYLCASSLITFRHPYEQYFGPGTRLTVT.

This chain joins TRBV7-3 and TRBJ1-6, with a weak D call TRBD1 (6 bases). CDR3 length: 11 amino acids. Germline V gives CDR1 SGHTA, CDR2 FQGTGA. V gave up 11 bases and J gave up 8 bases, with 10 bases separating them. This CDR3 is CARGGDSPLHF. CDR3 nucleotides: TGTGCCCGAGGGGGGGATTCACCCCTCCACTTT.

V usage is TRBV28 and J usage is TRBJ1-2; D gene unclear. CDR1 MDHEN and CDR2 SYDVKM come from the germline V gene. The V end was cut by 5 bases, the J end by 8 bases, with 12 bases between. This CDR3 is built from 12 residues. Written as DNA, the CDR3 is TGTGCCAGCAGTCCCCGTTTGGGCGGCTACACCTTC. It yields the protein CASSPRLGGYTF.

V usage is TRBV3-1 (or the pseudogene TRBV3-2) and J usage is TRBJ1-2, with 8 bases fitting TRBD1. J lost 4 bases, V lost 4 bases, and 5 bases had no gene match. Looked up from germline, CDR1 is LGHDT and CDR2 is YNNKEL (reference sequence). The length of the CDR3 is 14 residues. For the CDR3, the DNA is TGTGCCAGCAGCCCCAGGGGGCGTCCCTATGGCTACACCTTC. It codes for CASSPRGRPYGYTF.

V gene TRBV29-1 combines with J gene TRBJ2-3; 12 positions agree with TRBD2. Losses at the gene ends were 6 bases for V and 3 bases for J; bases not matched to a gene: 4. This CDR3 has 14 amino acids. The germline gives CDR1 SQVTM, CDR2 ANQGSEA. The CDR3 region has the DNA TGCAGCGTGCGGACTAGCGGGGAAACAGATACGCAGTATTTT. It translates to CSVRTSGETDTQYF.

The chain recombines TRBV4-1 with TRBJ1-3; no firm D call. Germline CDR1 and CDR2: MGHRA and YSYEKL. This CDR3 is 17 amino acids long. V dropped 1 base and J dropped 0 bases, with 13 bases sitting between them. CDR3 in DNA: TGCGCCAGCAGCCAAGTTGGCCGGGGTTTCTCTGGAAACACCATATATTTT. Translation: CASSQVGRGFSGNTIYF.

The rearrangement uses TRBV7-9 and TRBJ1-2; the match to TRBD1 covers 7 bases. The junction had 1 base not matched to a gene; V was cut back by 3 bases and J by 3 bases. This CDR3 region has 13 residues. CDR1 and CDR2 (germline): SEHNR, FQNEAQ (reference sequence). Here the CDR3 reads CASSFTGDYGYTF. The CDR3 nucleotides read TGTGCCAGCAGCTTTACAGGGGACTATGGCTACACCTTC.

The rearrangement joins TRBV7-2 to TRBJ2-7; 11 nucleotides line up with TRBD2. The CDR3 is 15 amino acids. Germline trimming cut 4 bases from V and 6 bases from J; bases unmatched to any gene: 8. Germline V lookup: CDR1 SGHTA, CDR2 FQGNSA. In DNA, the CDR3 is TGTGCCAGCAGCTCAATAGCGGGGGGGGTCGGCGAGCAGTACTTC. Its translation: CASSSIAGGVGEQYF.

V is TRBV5-4 and J is TRBJ1-4; TRBD1 agrees at 7 bases. The CDR3 length is 14 residues. The germline CDR1 and CDR2 sequences are SGHNT and YYREEE (reference sequence). The junction had 5 bases not matched to a gene; V was cut back by 5 bases and J by 4 bases. In DNA, the CDR3 is TGTGCCAGCAGTCTAGGGGGCTTTAATGAAAAACTGTTTTTT. Its translation is CASSLGGFNEKLFF.

Here the CDR3 DNA reads TGTGCCAGCCGACCTGGGACAGGGGGCCGGGAGCAGTTCTTC. Protein: CASRPGTGGREQFF. This chain links TRBV14 with TRBJ2-1; 12 nucleotides align to TRBD1. CDR3 length: 14 residues. Trimming cost V 8 bases and J 10 bases; bases outside gene matches: 9. Per the germline V gene, CDR1 is SGHDN and CDR2 is FVKESK.

This chain uses TRBV6-1 with TRBJ1-6; D ambiguous. There are 13 residues in the CDR3. CDR1 and CDR2 (germline): MNHNS, SASEGT. V was shortened by 1 base and J by 7 bases, with 5 bases between the two germline ends. CDR3 in DNA: TGTGCCAGCAGTGAAGGGGCCAATTCACCCCTCCACTTT. This gives the protein CASSEGANSPLHF.

This clone was recorded only once. The CDR3 spells CASSHIAGGRTDTQYF. Written as DNA, the CDR3 is TGCGCCAGCAGCCACATAGCGGGAGGCCGCACAGATACGCAGTATTTT. V gene TRBV4-1 combines with J gene TRBJ2-3; TRBD2 matches at 10 bases. Trimming cost V 3 bases and J 1 base; bases outside gene matches: 4. Germline CDR1 MGHRA, CDR2 YSYEKL. The CDR3 is 16 amino acids.

The chain recombines TRBV28 with TRBJ1-1, with TRBD1 identical over 8 bases. Per germline, CDR1 MDHEN and CDR2 SYDVKM. The CDR3 is made up of 16 amino acids. Germline trimming cut 7 bases from V and 4 bases from J; bases unmatched to any gene: 14. CDR3 bases: TGTGCCAGCAAACGACAGGGGTGCGCGTTGGGCACTGAAGCTTTCTTT. Protein: CASKRQGCALGTEAFF.

This chain links TRBV28 with TRBJ2-1; 9 bases line up with TRBD1. The CDR3 runs 14 residues. The J segment lost 9 bases and the V segment lost 2 bases, leaving 5 bases of the junction unmatched. CDR1 and CDR2 (germline): MDHEN, SYDVKM. The CDR3 sequence: CASSLLQGAGEQFF. The CDR3 region has the DNA TGTGCCAGCAGTTTACTACAGGGGGCGGGTGAGCAGTTCTTC.

The V call is TRBV7-2, the J call TRBJ1-3, with unresolved D. The CDR3 length is 15 residues. Germline values: CDR1 SGHTA, CDR2 FQGNSA. With 6 bases removed from V and 0 bases from J, the gap between germline ends came to 12 bases. The DNA of the CDR3 is TGTGCCAGCAGATCTACCACGGGCTCTGGAAACACCATATATTTT. Protein sequence: CASRSTTGSGNTIYF. Drawing the rest from reference TRBV7-2 and TRBJ1-3, the complete variable domain is GAGVSQSPSNKVTEKGKDVELRCDPISGHTALYWYRQSLGQGLEFLIYFQGNSAPDKSGLPSDRFSAERTGGSVSTLTIQRTQQEDSAVYLCASRSTTGSGNTIYFGEGSWLTVV.

The J gene is TRBJ2-1, the V gene TRBV27, with 10 bases fitting TRBD1. The CDR3 length is 15 residues. The junction had 7 bases not matched to a gene; V was cut back by 2 bases and J by 9 bases. Per germline, CDR1 MNHEY and CDR2 SMNVEV (reference sequence). CDR3 region: CASSLRRTGGIEQFF. DNA for the CDR3: TGTGCCAGCAGTTTACGAAGGACAGGGGGAATTGAGCAGTTCTTC.